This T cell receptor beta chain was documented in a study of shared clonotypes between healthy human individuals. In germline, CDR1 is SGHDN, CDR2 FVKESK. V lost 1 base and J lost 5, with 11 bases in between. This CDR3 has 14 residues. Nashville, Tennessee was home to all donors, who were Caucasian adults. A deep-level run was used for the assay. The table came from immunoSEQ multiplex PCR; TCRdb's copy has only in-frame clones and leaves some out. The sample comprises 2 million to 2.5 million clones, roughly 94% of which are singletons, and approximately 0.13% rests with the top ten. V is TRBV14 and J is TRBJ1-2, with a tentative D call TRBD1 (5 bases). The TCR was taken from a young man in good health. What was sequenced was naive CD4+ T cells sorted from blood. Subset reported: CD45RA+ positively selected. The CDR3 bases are TGTGCCAGCAGCCAAGCCGGGGGAACTTATGGCTACACCTTC. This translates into CASSQAGGTYGYTF.